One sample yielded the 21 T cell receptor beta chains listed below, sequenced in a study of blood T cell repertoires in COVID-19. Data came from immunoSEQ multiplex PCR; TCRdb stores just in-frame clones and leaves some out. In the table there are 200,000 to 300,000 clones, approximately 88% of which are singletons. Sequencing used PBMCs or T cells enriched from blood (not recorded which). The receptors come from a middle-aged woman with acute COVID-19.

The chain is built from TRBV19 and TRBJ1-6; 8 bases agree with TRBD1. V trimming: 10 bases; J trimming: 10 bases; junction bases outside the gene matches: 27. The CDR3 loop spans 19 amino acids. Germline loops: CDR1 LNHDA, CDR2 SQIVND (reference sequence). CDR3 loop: CATSTQRFSTGAINSPLHF. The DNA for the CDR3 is TGTGCCACCTCTACGCAGAGATTCTCGACAGGGGCGATTAACTCACCCCTCCACTTT.

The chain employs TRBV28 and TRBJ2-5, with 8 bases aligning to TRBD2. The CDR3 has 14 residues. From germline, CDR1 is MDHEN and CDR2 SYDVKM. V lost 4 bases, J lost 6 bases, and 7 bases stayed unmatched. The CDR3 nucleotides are TGTGCCAGCAGTTCCAGCGGGAGTGGAAAGACCCAGTACTTC. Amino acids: CASSSSGSGKTQYF. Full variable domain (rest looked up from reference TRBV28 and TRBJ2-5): DVKVTQSSRYLVKRTGEKVFLECVQDMDHENMFWYRQDPGLGLRLIYFSYDVKMKEKGDIPEGYSVSREKKERFSLILESASTNQTSMYLCASSSSGSGKTQYFGPGTRLLVL.

This chain's CDR3 is CATSYTAGAGETQYF. Written as DNA, the CDR3 is TGTGCCACTTCCTACACAGCGGGGGCCGGGGAGACCCAGTACTTC. The chain uses TRBV24-1 and TRBJ2-5, with TRBD2 matching 8 bases. V shed 10 bases and J 5 bases; nucleotides not matched to a gene: 14. CDR1 KGHDR and CDR2 SFDVKD come from the germline V gene. The CDR3 runs 15 residues.

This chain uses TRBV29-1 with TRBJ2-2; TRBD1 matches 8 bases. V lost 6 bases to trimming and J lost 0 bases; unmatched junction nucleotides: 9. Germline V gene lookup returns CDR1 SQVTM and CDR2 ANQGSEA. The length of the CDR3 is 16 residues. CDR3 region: CSVTGVSLANTGELFF. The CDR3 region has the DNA TGCAGCGTGACAGGGGTCTCCCTTGCGAACACCGGGGAGCTGTTTTTT.

The CDR3 protein is CASRVLGSRNEAFF. In DNA, the CDR3 is TGTGCCAGTAGAGTACTAGGGTCCAGGAATGAAGCTTTCTTT. The rearrangement links TRBV19 to TRBJ1-1, with D hard to call. Trimming left V 6 bases short and J 7 bases short, with 18 bases between. Germline CDR1 reads LNHDA; CDR2 reads SQIVND (reference sequence). The CDR3 is made up of 14 amino acids.

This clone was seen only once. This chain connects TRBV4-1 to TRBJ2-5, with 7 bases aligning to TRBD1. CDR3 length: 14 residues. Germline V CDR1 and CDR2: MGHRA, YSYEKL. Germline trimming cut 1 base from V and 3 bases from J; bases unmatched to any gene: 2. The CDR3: CASSQATGKETQYF. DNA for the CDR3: TGCGCCAGCAGCCAAGCGACAGGGAAAGAGACCCAGTACTTC.

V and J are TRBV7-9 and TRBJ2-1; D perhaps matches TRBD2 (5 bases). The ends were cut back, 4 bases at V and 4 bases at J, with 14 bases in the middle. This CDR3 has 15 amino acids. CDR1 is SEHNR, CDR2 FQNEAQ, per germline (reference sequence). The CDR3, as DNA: TGTGCCAGCAGCTCAGACTATGGGGTTTACAATGAGCAGTTCTTC. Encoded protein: CASSSDYGVYNEQFF.

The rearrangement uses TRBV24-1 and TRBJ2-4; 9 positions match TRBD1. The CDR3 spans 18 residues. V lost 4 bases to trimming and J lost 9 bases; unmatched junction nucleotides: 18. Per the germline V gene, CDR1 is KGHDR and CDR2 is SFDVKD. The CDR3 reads CATSDSIPPTGGDCIQYF. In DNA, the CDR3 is TGTGCCACCAGTGACTCAATACCCCCGACAGGGGGTGATTGCATTCAGTACTTC.

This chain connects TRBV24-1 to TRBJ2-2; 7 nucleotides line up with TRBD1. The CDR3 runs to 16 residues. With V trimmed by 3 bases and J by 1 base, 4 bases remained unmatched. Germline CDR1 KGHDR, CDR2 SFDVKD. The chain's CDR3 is CATSDRGQWNTGELFF. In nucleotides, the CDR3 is TGTGCCACCAGTGATCGGGGACAGTGGAACACCGGGGAGCTGTTTTTT.

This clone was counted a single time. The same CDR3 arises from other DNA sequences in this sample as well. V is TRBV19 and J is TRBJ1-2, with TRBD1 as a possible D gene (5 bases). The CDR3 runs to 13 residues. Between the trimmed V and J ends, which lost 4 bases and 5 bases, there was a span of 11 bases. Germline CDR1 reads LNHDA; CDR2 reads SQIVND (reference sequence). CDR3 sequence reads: CASSTTGGYGYTF. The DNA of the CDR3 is TGTGCCAGTAGTACTACAGGAGGGTATGGCTACACCTTC.

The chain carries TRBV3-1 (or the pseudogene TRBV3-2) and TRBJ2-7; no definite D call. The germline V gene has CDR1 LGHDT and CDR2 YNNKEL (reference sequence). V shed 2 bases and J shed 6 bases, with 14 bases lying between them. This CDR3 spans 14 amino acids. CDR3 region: CASSQPSLAGEQYV. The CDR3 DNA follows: TGTGCCAGCAGCCAACCATCCTTAGCCGGCGAGCAGTACGTC.

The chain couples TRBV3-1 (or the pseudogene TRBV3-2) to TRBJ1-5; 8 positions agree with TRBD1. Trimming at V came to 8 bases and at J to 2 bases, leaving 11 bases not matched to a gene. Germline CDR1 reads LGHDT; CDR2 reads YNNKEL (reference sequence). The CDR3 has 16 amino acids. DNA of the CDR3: TGTGCCAGCTCAACCTCGGGACAGGTGGGCAATCAGCCCCAGCATTTT. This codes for CASSTSGQVGNQPQHF.

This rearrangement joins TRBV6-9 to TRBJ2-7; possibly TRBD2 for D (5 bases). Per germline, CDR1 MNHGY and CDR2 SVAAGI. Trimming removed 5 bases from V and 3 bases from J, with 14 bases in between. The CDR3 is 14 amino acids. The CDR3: CASSVPRRNYEQYV. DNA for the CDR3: TGTGCCAGCAGTGTCCCTCGGAGGAACTACGAGCAGTACGTC.

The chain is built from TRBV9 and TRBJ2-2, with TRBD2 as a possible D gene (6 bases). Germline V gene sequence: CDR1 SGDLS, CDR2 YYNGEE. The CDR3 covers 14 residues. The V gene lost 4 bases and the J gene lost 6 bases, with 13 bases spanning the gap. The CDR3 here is CASSQVGEAGELFF. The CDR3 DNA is TGTGCCAGCAGCCAGGTGGGGGAGGCCGGGGAGCTGTTTTTT.

CDR3 in amino acids: CASGREVSLEQFF. The CDR3 nucleotides read TGTGCCAGCGGGCGGGAGGTTAGCCTTGAGCAGTTCTTC. The genes are TRBV9 and TRBJ2-1; TRBD2 matches at 8 bases. Losses at the gene ends were 7 bases for V and 9 bases for J; bases not matched to a gene: 9. The CDR3 runs to 13 residues. CDR1 and CDR2 from the germline V gene are SGDLS and YYNGEE.

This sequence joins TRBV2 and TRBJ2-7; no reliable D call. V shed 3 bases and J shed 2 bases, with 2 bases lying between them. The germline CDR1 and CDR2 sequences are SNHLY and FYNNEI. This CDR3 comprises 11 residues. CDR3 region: CASSDTYEQYV. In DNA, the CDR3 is TGTGCCAGCAGTGACACCTACGAGCAGTACGTC.

The CDR3: CASSLDLAGGSENEQFF. As DNA, the CDR3 is TGTGCCAGCAGCTTAGATCTTGCGGGAGGGAGCGAAAATGAGCAGTTCTTC. This chain links TRBV11-2 with TRBJ2-1; 9 bases fit TRBD2. With 0 bases clipped from V and 7 bases from J, the junction kept 10 bases outside the gene matches. Germline V gives CDR1 SGHAT, CDR2 FQNNGV. The CDR3 contains 17 residues.

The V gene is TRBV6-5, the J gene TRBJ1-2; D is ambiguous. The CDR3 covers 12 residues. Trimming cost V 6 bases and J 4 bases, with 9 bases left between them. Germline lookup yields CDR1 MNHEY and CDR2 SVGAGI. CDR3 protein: CASRLDPYGYTF. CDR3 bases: TGTGCCAGCAGACTAGACCCCTATGGCTACACCTTC.

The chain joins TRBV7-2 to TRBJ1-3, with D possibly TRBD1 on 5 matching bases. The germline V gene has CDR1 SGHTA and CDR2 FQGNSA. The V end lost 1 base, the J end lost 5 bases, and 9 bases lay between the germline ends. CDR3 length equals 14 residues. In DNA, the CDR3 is TGTGCCAGCAGCTTAGACAGGACCCGAAACACCATATATTTT. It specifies CASSLDRTRNTIYF.

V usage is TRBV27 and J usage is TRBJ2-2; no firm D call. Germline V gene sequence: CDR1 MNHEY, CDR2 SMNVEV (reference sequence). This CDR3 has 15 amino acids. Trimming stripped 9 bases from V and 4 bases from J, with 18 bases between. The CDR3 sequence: CASKNTDHRTGELFF. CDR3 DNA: TGTGCCAGTAAGAACACAGACCATCGCACCGGGGAGCTGTTTTTT.

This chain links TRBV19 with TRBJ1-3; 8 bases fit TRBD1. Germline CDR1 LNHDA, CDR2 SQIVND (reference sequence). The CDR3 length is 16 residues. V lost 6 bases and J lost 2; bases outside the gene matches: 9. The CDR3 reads CASSAGQGNPGNTIYF. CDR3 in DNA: TGTGCCAGTAGCGCCGGACAGGGTAATCCTGGAAACACCATATATTTT.